This T cell receptor beta chain was retrieved from a study of blood T cells in healthy people across ages. The sample holds many counts of this clonotype. The authors ran a second PCR of about 6 to 11 cycles using a sample-barcoded 5' primer and a J-beta primer mix. One entry per CDR3 protein, called by TCRdb with MiXCR from the 5' RACE reads. The table records 1.5 million to 2 million distinct CDR3 sequences, 28% of them present only once. Germline V gene data show CDR1 as SQVTM and CDR2 as ANQGSEA. The CDR3 is made up of 14 amino acids. V was trimmed by 5 bases and J by 2 bases, leaving 15 bases between them.

Sequencing was performed on blood. The chain recombines TRBV29-1 with TRBJ2-5; D is unclear. This receptor was obtained from a woman aged 30 to 39 in good health. CDR3 nucleotides: TGCAGCGTTAGACGTCCAGGCATTCAAGAGACCCAGTACTTC. Amino acids: CSVRRPGIQETQYF. The whole variable domain, filled in from reference TRBV29-1 and TRBJ2-5, reads SAVISQKPSRDICQRGTSLTIQCQVDSQVTMMFWYRQQPGQSLTLIATANQGSEATYESGFVIDKFPISRPNLTFSTLTVSNMSPEDSSIYLCSVRRPGIQETQYFGPGTRLLVL.